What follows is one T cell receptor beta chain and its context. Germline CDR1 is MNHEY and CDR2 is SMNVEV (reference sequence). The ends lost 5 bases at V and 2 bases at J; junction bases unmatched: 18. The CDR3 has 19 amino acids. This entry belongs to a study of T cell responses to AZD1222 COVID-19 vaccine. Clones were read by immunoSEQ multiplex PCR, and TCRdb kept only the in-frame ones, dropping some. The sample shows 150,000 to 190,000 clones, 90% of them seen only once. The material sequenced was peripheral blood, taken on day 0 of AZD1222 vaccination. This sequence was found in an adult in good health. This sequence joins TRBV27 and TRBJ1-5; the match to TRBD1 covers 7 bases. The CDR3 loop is CASSKTGTDVWRGNQPQHF. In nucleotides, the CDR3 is TGTGCCAGCAGTAAGACCGGGACAGATGTCTGGAGGGGCAATCAGCCCCAGCATTTT.